This T cell receptor beta chain was identified in a study of blood T cells in healthy people across ages. General study results and limits: Greater diversity and more naive CD4+ cells were seen in long-lived donors than in aged donors.

Note on this clonotype: Its specificity is not known.

Germline lookup yields CDR1 SEHNR and CDR2 FQNEAQ (reference sequence). The CDR3 extends over 12 amino acids. V was shortened by 7 bases and J by 4 bases, with 10 bases between the two germline ends. Next came a second PCR, run for roughly 6 to 11 cycles, which used a sample-barcoded 5' primer along with a J-beta primer mix. Tags on each cDNA molecule came from a template-switch adaptor with 12 random nucleotides. Each CDR3 protein is one row after TCRdb ran MiXCR on the 5' RACE reads. The sample includes some 1.8 million distinct CDR3 sequences, about two fifths of them seen just once. V and J are TRBV7-9 and TRBJ1-1; no definite D call. The clonotype originates from a human donor in good health. The sample was blood. CDR3 region: CASIVTGTEAFF. The CDR3, as DNA: TGTGCCAGCATCGTGACGGGCACTGAAGCTTTCTTT.